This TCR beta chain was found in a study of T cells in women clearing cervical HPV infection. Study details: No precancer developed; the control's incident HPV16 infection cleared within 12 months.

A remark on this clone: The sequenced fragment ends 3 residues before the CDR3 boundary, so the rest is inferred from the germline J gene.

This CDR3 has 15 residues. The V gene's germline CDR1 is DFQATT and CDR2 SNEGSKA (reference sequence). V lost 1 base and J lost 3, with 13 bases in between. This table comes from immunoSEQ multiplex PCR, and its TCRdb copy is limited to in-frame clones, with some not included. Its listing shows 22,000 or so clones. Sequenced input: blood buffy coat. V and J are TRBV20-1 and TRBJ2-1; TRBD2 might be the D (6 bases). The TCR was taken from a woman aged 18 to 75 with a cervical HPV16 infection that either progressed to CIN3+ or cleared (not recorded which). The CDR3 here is CSARARGGVYNEQFF. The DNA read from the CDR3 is TGCAGTGCTAGAGCTAGAGGCGGGGTCTACAATGAG.